The clone carrying this T cell receptor (beta chain) occurred a few times. The antigen is not known. General study results and limits: The larger cohort examined one V-J beta rearrangement, not whole repertoires. Tumor-infiltrating Treg TCR alpha and beta sequences overlapped most with tumor naive CD4+ T cells, then blood naive.

Full-length variable regions came from constant-region reverse primers plus semi-nested Nested Universal Primer A PCR. TCRdb called the 5' RACE reads again in MiXCR, with one record for every CDR3 protein. The sample yields over 55,000 distinct CDR3 sequences, more than 25% seen once. The CDR3 runs 12 residues. Germline V gives CDR1 SNHLY, CDR2 FYNNEI. Between the trimmed V and J ends, which lost 6 bases and 0 bases, there was a span of 5 bases. The sequencing input was tumor-infiltrating naive CD4+ T cells sorted from the breast tumor. Subset: naive CD4+ T cells, CD4+CD45RA+CD25-. This receptor was taken from a female donor with breast cancer. This chain joins TRBV2 and TRBJ2-5; D tentatively reads TRBD1 or TRBD2 (5 bases each). DNA for the CDR3: TGTGCCAGCAGGGGGGACCAAGAGACCCAGTACTTC. It is translated as CASRGDQETQYF.